The source of this T cell receptor (beta chain) is a study of T cell responses to AZD1222 COVID-19 vaccine. Study context: Investigators merged groups given second doses at roughly 4 or roughly 12 weeks.

After removal of 3 bases from V and 3 bases from J, the junction contained 6 bases not matched to a gene. This CDR3 is 18 amino acids long. Germline V gives CDR1 LGHNA, CDR2 YNFKEQ. The table came from immunoSEQ multiplex PCR; TCRdb's copy has only in-frame clones and leaves some out. The sample lists 97,000 or so clones; around 87% were seen once. This chain links TRBV4-2 with TRBJ2-2; TRBD2 matches 14 bases. The sequence was obtained from an adult in good health. Sequencing was performed on peripheral blood, taken on day 0 of AZD1222 vaccination. The CDR3 region has the DNA TGTGCCAGCAGCCAGGCACCGGGACTAGCGGGGGACACCGGGGAGCTGTTTTTT. The encoded protein is CASSQAPGLAGDTGELFF.